This T cell receptor beta chain was retrieved from a study of CD8 T cells in Susac syndrome. Study conclusions and caveats: The study's TCR sequencing and HLA analysis drew on a certain number of individuals. That number was acknowledged as relatively small.

Random hexamers were used to reverse transcribe the RNA input (about 0.5 to 1 ug). Multiplex PCR with immunoSEQ amplified the TCR beta CDR3 across 54 Vbeta and 13 Jbeta. One entry per CDR3 protein, called by TCRdb with MiXCR from the immunoSEQ multiplex PCR reads. Of about 300,000 distinct CDR3 sequences listed, 89% are singletons. The patients serving as multiple sclerosis controls were treatment-naive. They had stable or active relapsing-remitting disease and fulfilled revised McDonald criteria. Per germline, CDR1 LNHNV and CDR2 YYDKDF (reference sequence). Between the trimmed V and J ends, which lost 1 base and 5 bases, there was a span of 18 bases. The CDR3 totals 16 residues. Details on this clonotype: Its target is unknown.

The chain carries TRBV15 and TRBJ2-7; D may be TRBD2 (6 bases). The material sequenced was CD8+ T cells from PBMCs. This clonotype was sampled from a human donor with multiple sclerosis. CDR3 sequence reads: CATSRGGMGLSDEQYF. As DNA, the CDR3 is TGTGCCACCAGCAGAGGGGGAATGGGACTTAGCGACGAGCAGTACTTC.